The clone carrying this T cell receptor (beta chain) was seen just once. Germline values: CDR1 SGHRS, CDR2 YFSETQ. Germline trimming cut 4 bases from V and 4 bases from J; bases unmatched to any gene: 5. This CDR3 region has 13 residues. Assay used: immunoSEQ multiplex PCR; TCRdb lists only in-frame clones, some missing. The data hold about 2,500,000 clones, with approximately 90% observed a single time. The data belong to a study of shared clonotypes between healthy human individuals. Nashville, Tennessee was home to all donors, who were Caucasian adults. This rearrangement joins TRBV5-1 to TRBJ2-7; the match to TRBD1 covers 7 bases. This TCR derives from a man between 18 and 29 years old in good health. Material: naive CD4+ T cells sorted from blood. Subset denoted: CD45RA+ positively selected. This CDR3 reads CASSGGQVYEQYF. In DNA, the CDR3 is TGCGCCAGCAGCGGTGGACAGGTATACGAGCAGTACTTC.